These 10 T cell receptor beta chains originate from one sample sequenced in a study of identical twins. In TCRdb, the 5' RACE reads were re-called with MiXCR into one record per CDR3 protein. The sample consists of hundreds of thousands of distinct CDR3 sequences, 20% to 25% of them appearing once. These same records also appear under a second study, on T cells expressing NK-cell markers.

Material for sequencing was CD4+ T cells sorted from blood. The receptor set was obtained from a woman aged 18-30 years in good health.

This clonotype was seen repeatedly, ten times or more. This sequence joins TRBV12-3 or TRBV12-4 and TRBJ1-2; D might be TRBD1 (5 bases). CDR3 size: 13 residues. Trimming pared 4 bases from V and 8 bases from J, leaving 14 bases between. Here the CDR3 DNA reads TGTGCCAGCAGTTGGTTGCAGGGTACGGGCTACACCTTC. Encoded protein: CASSWLQGTGYTF.

V usage is TRBV5-6 and J usage is TRBJ1-1; D is uncertain. CDR1 and CDR2 from the germline V gene are SGHDT and YYEEEE. Deletions cut 0 bases from V and 1 base from J, with 7 bases between. CDR3 size: 14 residues. This CDR3 is CASSLGPANTEAFF. In DNA form, the CDR3 reads TGTGCCAGCAGCTTGGGGCCAGCGAACACTGAAGCTTTCTTT.

Concerning this clonotype: A read error may be the cause here, since a much bigger clone is one base away. In nucleotides, the CDR3 is TGTGCCAGCAGGGAGCGGGAGGCGGGCACAGATACGGAGTATTTT. It translates to CASREREAGTDTEYF. The chain joins TRBV11-2 to TRBJ2-3; 9 bases map to TRBD2. Looked up from germline, CDR1 is SGHAT and CDR2 is FQNNGV. The CDR3 consists of 15 residues.

This clonotype was seen more than once but under ten times. The chain recombines TRBV29-1 with TRBJ1-4, with D uncertain. Germline CDR1 and CDR2: SQVTM and ANQGSEA. The V end lost 5 bases, the J end lost 7 bases, and 14 bases lay between the germline ends. CDR3 length equals 13 residues. The CDR3 nucleotides read TGCAGCGTTAGCTGGGGTTGGAGTGAAAAACTGTTTTTT. Protein: CSVSWGWSEKLFF. The full variable domain, with the rest looked up from reference TRBV29-1 and TRBJ1-4, is SAVISQKPSRDICQRGTSLTIQCQVDSQVTMMFWYRQQPGQSLTLIATANQGSEATYESGFVIDKFPISRPNLTFSTLTVSNMSPEDSSIYLCSVSWGWSEKLFFGSGTQLSVL.

Only a few counts were recorded for this clonotype. This rearrangement joins TRBV5-1 to TRBJ2-4; 8 bases are a match to TRBD2. Trimming cost V 0 bases and J 2 bases; bases outside gene matches: 4. The CDR3 consists of 16 residues. Germline V gene lookup returns CDR1 SGHRS and CDR2 YFSETQ. Here the CDR3 DNA reads TGCGCCAGCAGCTTGGGGGGACTAGGAACCAAAAACATTCAGTACTTC. It specifies CASSLGGLGTKNIQYF.

The table lists this clonotype with many counts. The J gene is TRBJ1-1, the V gene TRBV12-3 or TRBV12-4; no clear D. The V gene lost 2 bases and the J gene lost 1 base, with 5 bases spanning the gap. CDR3 size: 13 residues. As DNA, the CDR3 is TGTGCCAGCAGTTTAAAGGGGAACACTGAAGCTTTCTTT. This encodes CASSLKGNTEAFF.

This clonotype was detected only a few times. The chain couples TRBV2 to TRBJ2-1, with 7 bases matching TRBD1. The junction had 9 bases not matched to a gene; V was cut back by 10 bases and J by 3 bases. The CDR3 sequence is 14 residues long. CDR1 is SNHLY, CDR2 FYNNEI, per germline. The CDR3 spells CATQAWTGYNEQFF. The CDR3, as DNA: TGTGCCACCCAAGCTTGGACAGGCTACAATGAGCAGTTCTTC. The whole variable domain, filled in from reference TRBV2 and TRBJ2-1, reads EPEVTQTPSHQVTQMGQEVILRCVPISNHLYFYWYRQILGQKVEFLVSFYNNEISEKSEIFDDQFSVERPDGSNFTLKIRSTKLEDSAMYFCATQAWTGYNEQFFGPGTRLTVL.

The chain carries TRBV7-2 and TRBJ2-5; D is unresolved. CDR1 and CDR2 from the germline V gene are SGHTA and FQGNSA. Trimming stripped 5 bases from V and 4 bases from J, with 11 bases between. The CDR3 loop spans 13 amino acids. The CDR3 DNA follows: TGTGCCAGCAGCCTAAGACATCCAGAGACCCAGTACTTC. This encodes CASSLRHPETQYF.

V usage is TRBV15 and J usage is TRBJ2-3; 7 bases align to TRBD2. CDR1 LNHNV and CDR2 YYDKDF come from the germline V gene (reference sequence). The CDR3 consists of 16 residues. Trimming cost V 1 base and J 3 bases; bases outside gene matches: 7. CDR3 residues: CATSRGDRAGTDTQYF. The CDR3 coding sequence is TGTGCCACCAGCAGAGGAGACAGAGCGGGGACAGATACGCAGTATTTT.

This clonotype was recorded a few times. The chain carries TRBV6-2 or TRBV6-3 and TRBJ2-1; 8 nucleotides align to TRBD1. CDR3 length: 15 amino acids. Germline CDR1 is MNHEY and CDR2 is SVGEGT. V lost 6 bases to trimming and J lost 9 bases; unmatched junction nucleotides: 13. The CDR3 DNA sequence: TGTGCCAGCAGGAACAGGGGGAGAGTGTTGAGTGAGCAGTTCTTC. Protein product: CASRNRGRVLSEQFF.